This T cell receptor (beta chain) was profiled in a study of blood T cell repertoires in COVID-19. At the level of the study: COVID-19 samples, acute and convalescent, were from the United States, Italy and Spain. PBMCs, B-cell-depleted T cells, or T cells provided the cDNA or gDNA that made up the material.

How the authors handled the data: Amplification of reference gene primers was used by the study to estimate nucleated cell counts. Profiled with immunoSEQ multiplex PCR; TCRdb holds only in-frame clones, not every one. From that table come the V and J calls and clone size; the DNA was used to work out D and trimming. In the table there are approximately 120,000 clones, about 83% of which are singletons. Unmatched junction bases numbered 1, after V lost 8 bases and J lost 3 bases. Germline-derived CDR1 and CDR2 are ENHRY and SYGVKD. The CDR3 has 13 residues. V is TRBV10-3 and J is TRBJ2-5; 12 positions match TRBD2. Material for sequencing was peripheral blood. The TCR originated in a human donor in a cohort sampled during active COVID-19. The CDR3 here is CAIRTSGEETQYF. Here the CDR3 DNA reads TGTGCCATCCGGACTAGCGGGGAAGAGACCCAGTACTTC.